What follows describes a single TCR beta chain. The specificity of this receptor is unknown. Nothing much larger sits one base from this clone, and base qualities are not available. Library generation was performed with the immunoSEQ multiplex PCR assay. The immuneACCESS repertoire file appears here via TCRdb, limited to in-frame rearrangements. These files lack a portion of the clones; in checked studies, under half of the deficit traces to unresolved V genes, and the cause of the others is not known. This sample is represented by 36,000 or so clones; roughly 87% of them were singletons. More than 0.65% of the sample is in the top ten clones. V is cut back by 5 bases and J by 4 bases, with 4 bases in the junction unmatched. The CDR3, cysteine through phenylalanine, is 14 amino acids long. The sequence is cut down to CDR3 DNA, 42 bases in frame from base 1. Per the germline V gene, MGHRA is the CDR1 and YSYEKL is the CDR2.

The sample belongs to a study of T cells in narcolepsy (dated by TCRdb to the late 2010s). General notes on the study: Healthy control donors were enrolled in the study alongside patients who had narcolepsy type 1 or type 2 (NT1, NT2). To look for autoreactive T cells in narcolepsy patients that target self-antigens of hypocretin neurons (hypocretin, TRIB2), the study used TCR Vbeta sequencing to follow clonotypes in blood and CSF. General study outcomes and caveats: Some blood memory CD4+ repertoires from patients and controls contained no sequences matching autoreactive T cell clones. HCRT-specific and TRIB2-specific autoreactive clonotypes were highlighted in plots that compared CD4+ T cell clonotypes in CSF versus blood from the same patient. Patients and controls had comparable numbers of sequenced blood memory CD4+ clonotypes, averaging about 37,000 and 33,000, respectively. According to the report, autoreactive clonotypes were detected serially in the blood of the same patients and of different patients, but not in healthy controls.

For TCR Vbeta sequencing, memory CD4+ T cells were sorted ex vivo from the peripheral blood of both healthy controls and narcolepsy patients. The sequence joins TRBV4-1 to TRBJ2-1; TRBD1 matches 8 bases in the middle. The material sequenced was CD45RA- memory CD4+ T cells from PBMCs. Interpreted using the paper, the cell subset or site label stands for: memory T cells sorted ex vivo from peripheral blood. This TCR was sampled from a human donor with narcolepsy. The CDR3 reads CASSKDREYNEQFF. In nucleotides, the sequence is TGCGCCAGCAGCAAGGACAGGGAGTACAATGAGCAGTTCTTC.